Sequencing of this TCR beta chain was carried out in a study of shared clonotypes between healthy human individuals. The naive CD8 fraction comprised CD45RO-negative cells positively selected for CCR7 and excluded terminally differentiated effector memory CD45RA+ cells. The CDR3 contains 18 residues. J gave up 4 bases and V 6 bases, and 15 bases lay outside the gene matches. Germline assignment: CDR1 MDHEN and CDR2 SYDVKM. Data came from immunoSEQ multiplex PCR; TCRdb stores just in-frame clones and leaves some out. The table records around 1.9 million clones, around 93% of them present only once. The J gene is TRBJ2-5, the V gene TRBV28, with 12 bases fitting TRBD2. The TCR was taken from a man in his late teens or twenties in good health. Some clones in this sample may be carry-over from other donors' samples. Sequenced sample: naive CD8+ T cells from PBMCs. CDR3 residues: CASSKGASGRVRLETQYF. In DNA, the CDR3 is TGTGCCAGCAGCAAGGGGGCTAGCGGGAGGGTAAGGTTAGAGACCCAGTACTTC.